These 23 T cell receptor beta chains were all obtained from the same sample, sequenced in a study of blood T cells in healthy people across ages. For the second PCR, which ran for about 7 to 12 cycles, a sample-barcoded 5' primer and a J-beta primer mix were used. TCRdb re-analysed the 5' RACE reads in MiXCR, keeping a single row per CDR3 protein. The sample comprises 800,000 or so distinct CDR3 sequences, around 25% of which are singletons, and 3% to 4.5% rests with the top ten. This sample also belongs to another study, concerning T cells of mothers and their children.

The specimen sequenced was blood. The receptor set was obtained from a boy aged 5-17 years in good health.

The gene calls are TRBV19 and TRBJ2-5; D tentatively reads TRBD1 or TRBD2 (6 bases each). The germline V and J ends were trimmed by 3 bases and 2 bases, with 16 bases remaining between them. CDR1 and CDR2 from the germline V gene are LNHDA and SQIVND (reference sequence). The CDR3 runs to 16 residues. Here the CDR3 DNA reads TGTGCCAGTAGTATTGCGGGACATACAATTCAAGAGACCCAGTACTTC. Residues: CASSIAGHTIQETQYF.

The V gene is TRBV7-9, the J gene TRBJ2-7; no firm D call. This CDR3 has 14 residues. Germline V CDR1 and CDR2: SEHNR, FQNEAQ (reference sequence). Trimming removed 2 bases from V and 0 bases from J, with 8 bases in between. The CDR3, as DNA: TGTGCCAGCAGCTTAACCCTGGACTCCTACGAGCAGTACTTC. Protein sequence: CASSLTLDSYEQYF. Together with reference TRBV7-9 and TRBJ2-7, the CDR3 gives the full variable domain: DTGVSQNPRHKITKRGQNVTFRCDPISEHNRLYWYRQTLGQGPEFLTYFQNEAQLEKSRLLSDRFSAERPKGSFSTLEIQRTEQGDSAMYLCASSLTLDSYEQYFGPGTRLTVT.

This clonotype was recorded a few times. V is TRBV20-1 and J is TRBJ1-1, with 7 nucleotides matching TRBD1. Unmatched junction bases numbered 7, after V lost 6 bases and J lost 3 bases. There are 13 residues in the CDR3. Germline V gene lookup returns CDR1 DFQATT and CDR2 SNEGSKA (reference sequence). The CDR3 spells CSALTGQDTEAFF. The CDR3 DNA sequence: TGCAGTGCGCTGACAGGGCAGGACACTGAAGCTTTCTTT.

This chain uses TRBV12-5 with TRBJ2-5; 7 bases agree with TRBD1. The CDR3 is 16 residues long. Germline V gives CDR1 LGHNT, CDR2 FRNRAP. J gave up 1 base and V 6 bases, and 11 bases lay outside the gene matches. The CDR3 loop is CASGQHRGKRQETQYF. In DNA, the CDR3 is TGTGCTAGTGGCCAGCACAGGGGAAAACGCCAAGAGACCCAGTACTTC. Full variable domain (remainder filled in from reference TRBV12-5 and TRBJ2-5): DARVTQTPRHKVTEMGQEVTMRCQPILGHNTVFWYRQTMMQGLELLAYFRNRAPLDDSGMPKDRFSAEMPDATLATLKIQPSEPRDSAVYFCASGQHRGKRQETQYFGPGTRLLVL.

This clonotype was observed a handful of times. The V call is TRBV11-2, the J call TRBJ2-7, with D unresolved. Trimming took 2 bases from V and 4 from J, leaving 15 bases between them. This CDR3 comprises 15 residues. In germline, CDR1 is SGHAT, CDR2 FQNNGV. The CDR3 DNA reads as TGTGCCAGCAGCTTATTGGACGGAATTTCGTACGAGCAGTACTTC. The encoded protein is CASSLLDGISYEQYF.

At least ten counts were recorded for this clonotype. This sequence joins TRBV3-1 and TRBJ2-4, with D maybe TRBD2 (5 bases). CDR3 length: 14 amino acids. Germline assignment: CDR1 LGHDT and CDR2 YNNKEL (reference sequence). With 1 base removed from V and 4 bases from J, the gap between germline ends came to 8 bases. The CDR3 DNA reads as TGTGCCAGCAGCCAAGTAACGGGGAAAAACATTCAGTACTTC. Its protein is CASSQVTGKNIQYF.

This clonotype has a handful of counts. The V call is TRBV28, the J call TRBJ1-5; tentative D call: TRBD1 (5 bases). This CDR3 is built from 15 residues. V was trimmed by 3 bases and J by 2 bases, leaving 11 bases between them. From germline, CDR1 is MDHEN and CDR2 SYDVKM. CDR3 loop: CASSFSPTGNQPQHF. CDR3 DNA: TGTGCCAGCAGTTTCTCCCCGACAGGCAATCAGCCCCAGCATTTT.

The rearrangement links TRBV6-2 or TRBV6-3 to TRBJ1-1, with 9 bases identical to TRBD1. V gave up 7 bases and J gave up 6 bases; unmatched junction bases: 12. From germline, CDR1 is MNHEY and CDR2 SVGEGT. The CDR3 length is 15 residues. CDR3: CASNSYGTGFSEAFF. CDR3 sequence (DNA): TGTGCCAGCAACAGCTACGGGACAGGGTTTTCTGAAGCTTTCTTT.

The genes are TRBV20-1 and TRBJ2-1; D is tentatively TRBD1 or TRBD2 (7 bases each). Between the trimmed V and J ends, which lost 2 bases and 3 bases, there was a span of 14 bases. This CDR3 is 15 amino acids long. Germline V CDR1 and CDR2: DFQATT, SNEGSKA (reference sequence). The CDR3 DNA reads as TGCAGTGCTAGAAAGACAGGGAGGGTCTACAATGAGCAGTTCTTC. Its protein product is CSARKTGRVYNEQFF.

This clonotype came up a few times. The J gene is TRBJ2-7, the V gene TRBV27, with D unresolved. Germline loops: CDR1 MNHEY, CDR2 SMNVEV (reference sequence). This CDR3 is 19 amino acids long. Trimming cost V 5 bases and J 3 bases, with 29 bases left between them. In DNA, the CDR3 is TGTGCCAGCAGTCCCATATCTCCGCGAGCCCGGAATATTCACTACGAGCAGTACTTC. It specifies CASSPISPRARNIHYEQYF.

This clonotype was picked up many times. The chain joins TRBV28 to TRBJ2-1, with D hard to call. The germline V gene encodes CDR1 MDHEN and CDR2 SYDVKM. Deletions cut 3 bases from V and 12 bases from J, with 9 bases between. There are 11 residues in the CDR3. The CDR3: CASSFSGAQFF. The DNA of the CDR3 is TGTGCCAGCAGTTTCAGTGGCGCGCAGTTCTTC.

The chain carries TRBV19 and TRBJ2-5; TRBD2 agrees at 13 bases. V lost 3 bases and J lost 4; bases outside the gene matches: 5. This CDR3 has 16 residues. Germline loops: CDR1 LNHDA, CDR2 SQIVND (reference sequence). The chain's CDR3 is CASSIGRTSGGETQYF. The CDR3 DNA follows: TGTGCCAGTAGTATTGGAAGGACTAGCGGGGGAGAGACCCAGTACTTC.

This clonotype was counted a few times. CDR3 nucleotides: TGCAGCGTTAGGGGGACAGGGGTCAATGAGCAGTTCTTC. It encodes CSVRGTGVNEQFF. The chain recombines TRBV29-1 with TRBJ2-1, with 10 bases that match TRBD1. This CDR3 comprises 13 residues. Germline trimming cut 5 bases from V and 6 bases from J; bases unmatched to any gene: 4. Germline loops: CDR1 SQVTM, CDR2 ANQGSEA.

This clonotype was picked up a small number of times. This rearrangement joins TRBV3-1 to TRBJ1-2; D is undetermined. Germline CDR1 and CDR2: LGHDT and YNNKEL (reference sequence). The CDR3 runs to 14 residues. V was clipped by 2 bases and J by 5 bases, with 12 bases between them. CDR3 bases: TGTGCCAGCAGCCAAAATTCGGATGAATATGGCTACACCTTC. Translated, it gives CASSQNSDEYGYTF.

This chain joins TRBV7-2 and TRBJ2-1, with 12 bases aligning to TRBD2. The CDR3 is 15 residues long. Germline values: CDR1 SGHTA, CDR2 FQGNSA. V shed 5 bases and J 6 bases; nucleotides not matched to a gene: 5. This chain's CDR3 is CASSLLAGGPNEQFF. The CDR3 bases are TGTGCCAGCAGCCTCCTAGCGGGGGGGCCCAATGAGCAGTTCTTC.

This sequence joins TRBV19 and TRBJ2-3, with D possibly being TRBD2 (5 bases). Germline V gene lookup returns CDR1 LNHDA and CDR2 SQIVND (reference sequence). The CDR3 totals 17 residues. V shed 0 bases and J shed 0 bases, with 13 bases lying between them. CDR3 in amino acids: CASSIDSTRRSTDTQYF. As DNA, the CDR3 is TGTGCCAGTAGTATAGATTCTACTAGAAGGAGCACAGATACGCAGTATTTT.

In its sample, this clonotype was seen a few times. The chain uses TRBV28 and TRBJ2-3, with unresolved D. The germline V gene encodes CDR1 MDHEN and CDR2 SYDVKM. This CDR3 is 12 amino acids long. The germline V and J ends were trimmed by 6 bases and 3 bases, with 7 bases remaining between them. The CDR3 coding sequence is TGTGCCAGCAGGGACCCAACAGATACGCAGTATTTT. Translating gives CASRDPTDTQYF.

This clonotype appeared a few times. A read error may account for a junction end that differs from germline. The chain combines TRBV27 with TRBJ2-5; weak D call: TRBD2 (6 bases). This CDR3 region has 10 residues. CDR1 MNHEY and CDR2 SMNVEV come from the germline V gene (reference sequence). In nucleotides, the CDR3 is TGTGCCAGCAGTGTGGGACCCGCGGGGTTC. Its translation is CASSVGPAGF.

V and J are TRBV7-8 and TRBJ2-7, with D hard to call. This CDR3 region has 15 residues. CDR1 is SGHVS, CDR2 FQNEAQ, per germline. Trimming left V 1 base short and J 1 base short, with 11 bases between. The CDR3 DNA reads TGTGCCAGCAGCTTAGGAAAGGGATTGTCCTACGAGCAGTACTTC. Encoded protein: CASSLGKGLSYEQYF. Complete variable domain (other parts from reference TRBV7-8 and TRBJ2-7): GAGVSQSPRYKVAKRGQDVALRCDPISGHVSLFWYQQALGQGPEFLTYFQNEAQLDKSGLPSDRFFAERPEGSVSTLKIQRTQQEDSAVYLCASSLGKGLSYEQYFGPGTRLTVT.

The V gene is TRBV25-1, the J gene TRBJ2-5; D call uncertain. This CDR3 is 14 amino acids long. Germline lookup yields CDR1 MGHDK and CDR2 SYGVNS. V was shortened by 1 base and J by 11 bases, with 17 bases between the two germline ends. For the CDR3, the DNA is TGTGCCAGCAGTGAATCTTCCGCTGCCTACAAGCAGTACTTC. It is translated as CASSESSAAYKQYF.

This clonotype has more than one count but fewer than ten. V is TRBV29-1 and J is TRBJ1-1; D gene unclear. Germline V gene sequence: CDR1 SQVTM, CDR2 ANQGSEA. Trimming removed 3 bases at V and 4 bases at J, with 12 bases between. The CDR3 has 13 residues. In DNA form, the CDR3 reads TGCAGCGTTGAGGGCCTGTACTTCACTGAAGCTTTCTTT. Protein: CSVEGLYFTEAFF.

This clonotype has just a few counts. The chain couples TRBV6-2 or TRBV6-3 to TRBJ2-2; TRBD2 might be the D (6 bases). V lost 8 bases and J lost 5, with 24 bases in between. The CDR3 covers 17 residues. Germline CDR1 reads MNHEY; CDR2 reads SVGEGT. The DNA of the CDR3 is TGTGCCAGCCGAAATCCCCAAGGGGCTAGCGATACCGGGGAGCTGTTTTTT. Protein sequence: CASRNPQGASDTGELFF.

Regarding this clonotype: The junction differs from germline at one of its ends, possibly a read error. V is TRBV18 and J is TRBJ1-3, with unresolved D. This CDR3 is 14 amino acids long. Germline V gene lookup returns CDR1 KGHSH and CDR2 LQKENI. As DNA, the CDR3 is TGTGCCAGTTCACCCCGGACGGGTGGAAGCACCATATATTTT. It specifies CASSPRTGGSTIYF.